This T cell receptor (beta chain) was identified in a study of CD8 T cells in Susac syndrome. The RNA input was roughly 0.5 to 1 ug, and it was reverse transcribed with random hexamers. Across 54 Vbeta and 13 Jbeta, immunoSEQ multiplex PCR amplified TCR beta CDR3. TCRdb fed the immunoSEQ multiplex PCR reads into MiXCR, producing one record per CDR3 protein. This sample has a few hundred thousand distinct CDR3 sequences, with roughly 84% found just once. Trimming took 1 base from V and 4 from J, leaving 19 bases between them. CDR1 and CDR2 (germline): MDHEN, SYDVKM. This CDR3 has 17 amino acids. Negative isolation yielded CD8+ and CD4+ T cells; FACS enriched TEMRA cells.

The chain combines TRBV28 with TRBJ1-2; D unclear. The sample was CD8+ T cells from PBMCs. This TCR derives from a human donor with multiple sclerosis. The CDR3 here is CASSLYPQSNSFYGYTF. CDR3 nucleotide sequence: TGTGCCAGCAGTTTATACCCACAGAGTAATAGTTTCTATGGCTACACCTTC.